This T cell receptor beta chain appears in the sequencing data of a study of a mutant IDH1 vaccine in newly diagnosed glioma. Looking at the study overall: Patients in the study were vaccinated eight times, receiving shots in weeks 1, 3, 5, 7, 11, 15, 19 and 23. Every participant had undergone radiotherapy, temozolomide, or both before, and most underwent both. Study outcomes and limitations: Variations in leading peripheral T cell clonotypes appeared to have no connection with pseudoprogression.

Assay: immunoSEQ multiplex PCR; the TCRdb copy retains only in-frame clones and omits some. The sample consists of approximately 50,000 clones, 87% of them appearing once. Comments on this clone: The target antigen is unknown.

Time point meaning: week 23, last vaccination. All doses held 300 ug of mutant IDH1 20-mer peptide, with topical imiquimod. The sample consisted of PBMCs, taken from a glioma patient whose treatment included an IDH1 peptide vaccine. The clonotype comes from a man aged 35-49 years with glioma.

The CDR3 sequence: CASSLTSGGEETQYF. Here the CDR3 DNA reads TGTGCCAGCAGCTTGACTAGCGGGGGGGAAGAGACCCAGTACTTC. This rearrangement joins TRBV5-8 to TRBJ2-5, with TRBD2 matching over 13 bases. The CDR3 extends over 15 amino acids. J lost 3 bases, V lost 1 base, and 0 bases had no gene match. The germline V gene has CDR1 SGHTS and CDR2 YDEGEE. The variable domain in full, completed from reference TRBV5-8 and TRBJ2-5, reads EAGVTQSPTHLIKTRGQQATLRCSPISGHTSVYWYQQALGLGLQFLLWYDEGEERNRGNFPPRFSGRQFPNYSSELNVNALELEDSALYLCASSLTSGGEETQYFGPGTRLLVL.